These 14 T cell receptor beta chains share one sample of origin, sequenced in a study of blood T cell repertoires in COVID-19. Using immunoSEQ multiplex PCR, the repertoire was profiled, and TCRdb retains in-frame clones only, with some absent. The table lists about 160,000 clones, about 86% of them singletons. Sequencing was done on a sample of peripheral blood. These receptor sequences come from a woman aged 70 to 79 with COVID-19, enrolled during active disease.

Comment on this clone: Other nucleotide sequences from this sample produce the same CDR3. This sequence joins TRBV28 and TRBJ2-7, with 7 bases aligning to TRBD1. The CDR3 has 13 residues. J lost 0 bases, V lost 8 bases, and 4 bases had no gene match. Germline-derived CDR1 and CDR2 are MDHEN and SYDVKM. CDR3 sequence (DNA): TGTGCCAGCCGACAGGGCGGCTCCTACGAGCAGTACTTC. It encodes CASRQGGSYEQYF.

The chain is built from TRBV10-1 and TRBJ2-1; no firm D call. This CDR3 spans 17 amino acids. Germline V CDR1 and CDR2: WNHNN, SYGVQD (reference sequence). The V and J ends lost 3 bases and 0 bases respectively, with 15 bases between them. CDR3 amino acids: CASSDIGLGSSYNEQFF. For the CDR3, the DNA is TGCGCCAGCAGTGATATTGGCCTAGGAAGCTCCTACAATGAGCAGTTCTTC.

The chain uses TRBV5-1 and TRBJ1-1; 8 bases match TRBD1. CDR1 and CDR2 from the germline V gene are SGHRS and YFSETQ. CDR3 size: 15 residues. The V segment lost 3 bases and the J segment 0 bases; nucleotides outside the gene matches: 4. CDR3 loop: CASSSTGGLNTEAFF. In nucleotides, the CDR3 is TGCGCCAGCAGCTCAACAGGGGGTTTGAACACTGAAGCTTTCTTT.

The chain has TRBV28 and TRBJ1-5, with 8 bases aligning to TRBD1. Germline-derived CDR1 and CDR2 are MDHEN and SYDVKM. CDR3 length: 17 amino acids. V was pared by 4 bases and J by 1 base, with 9 bases of the junction left unmatched. The CDR3 nucleotides read TGTGCCAGCAGTTCCGACAGGGGCCGGAGGAGCAATCAGCCCCAGCATTTT. Translating it yields CASSSDRGRRSNQPQHF.

This clone was seen only once. This sequence joins TRBV18 and TRBJ2-7, with 10 bases fitting TRBD1. This CDR3 is built from 14 residues. The germline V gene has CDR1 KGHSH and CDR2 LQKENI. J was trimmed by 7 bases and V by 2 bases; bases with no gene match: 5. CDR3 nucleotide sequence: TGTGCCAGCTCACCAGAGACAGGGGGCGATGAGCAGTACTTC. Amino acids: CASSPETGGDEQYF.

The chain recombines TRBV15 with TRBJ1-2; D gene uncertain. Germline CDR1 reads LNHNV; CDR2 reads YYDKDF (reference sequence). The CDR3 has 17 residues. The germline V and J ends were trimmed by 1 base and 0 bases, with 15 bases remaining between them. The CDR3 DNA is TGTGCCACCAGCAGAGGGTCGCGGAACGGAGCTAACTATGGCTACACCTTC. Its protein product is CATSRGSRNGANYGYTF.

Here the CDR3 reads CASSSPGLAGAGNEQFF. The CDR3 nucleotides read TGCGCCAGCAGCTCTCCGGGACTAGCGGGGGCAGGGAATGAGCAGTTCTTC. The rearrangement joins TRBV5-1 to TRBJ2-1, with 14 bases fitting TRBD2. Germline trimming cut 3 bases from V and 7 bases from J; bases unmatched to any gene: 9. Germline V gene lookup returns CDR1 SGHRS and CDR2 YFSETQ. The CDR3 sequence is 17 residues long.

This clone has just one count. The chain links TRBV11-3 to TRBJ1-1, with D maybe TRBD1 (5 bases). CDR1 and CDR2 from the germline V gene are SGHNT and YENEEA. V was cut by 1 base and J by 0 bases, with 12 bases left in between. The CDR3 covers 16 residues. The CDR3 protein is CASSLVGEGVNTEAFF. The CDR3 DNA reads as TGTGCCAGCAGCTTAGTAGGGGAAGGGGTGAACACTGAAGCTTTCTTT.

The gene calls are TRBV19 and TRBJ1-1; D remains unclear. Germline-derived CDR1 and CDR2 are LNHDA and SQIVND (reference sequence). V gave up 2 bases and J gave up 0 bases, with 13 bases separating them. The CDR3 spans 16 residues. The CDR3 spells CASSIQTTRMNTEAFF. For the CDR3, the DNA is TGTGCCAGTAGTATACAGACTACACGCATGAACACTGAAGCTTTCTTT.

The V and J genes are TRBV5-5 and TRBJ1-5, with 7 bases lining up with TRBD1. Germline loops: CDR1 SGHKS, CDR2 YYEKEE (reference sequence). The trim removed 2 bases at V and 0 bases at J, leaving 5 bases unmatched. This CDR3 region has 16 residues. CDR3 DNA: TGTGCCAGCAGCTTAGGACAGGCGCTTAGCAATCAGCCCCAGCATTTT. Protein product: CASSLGQALSNQPQHF.

This clone was seen only once. The rearrangement links TRBV29-1 to TRBJ2-1, with 10 bases identical to TRBD1. Germline V lookup: CDR1 SQVTM, CDR2 ANQGSEA. The CDR3 contains 19 residues. J was trimmed by 0 bases and V by 6 bases; bases with no gene match: 17. The CDR3 DNA reads TGCAGCGTATTACCCGGGACAGGGGTCCCATTGAGCTCCTACAATGAGCAGTTCTTC. It specifies CSVLPGTGVPLSSYNEQFF.

The chain joins TRBV30 to TRBJ1-2, with D tentatively TRBD1 (6 bases). The CDR3 contains 11 residues. Trimming left V 6 bases short and J 3 bases short, with 8 bases between. Germline-derived CDR1 and CDR2 are GTSNPN and SVGIG (reference sequence). CDR3 region: CACQGYYGYTF. The CDR3 nucleotides are TGTGCCTGCCAGGGGTACTATGGCTACACCTTC.

The chain couples TRBV7-2 to TRBJ1-2; D gene ambiguous. Trimming stripped 3 bases from V and 8 bases from J, with 13 bases between. In germline, CDR1 is SGHTA, CDR2 FQGNSA. There are 13 residues in the CDR3. CDR3 sequence reads: CASSFEIARGYTF. The CDR3 DNA reads TGTGCCAGCAGCTTCGAAATTGCGCGCGGCTACACCTTC.

This chain connects TRBV7-6 to TRBJ1-1; 7 bases match TRBD1. V shed 5 bases, J shed 1 base, and the junction held 7 bases outside the gene matches. Germline CDR1 reads SGHVS; CDR2 reads FNYEAQ. CDR3 length: 15 residues. The chain's CDR3 is CASSTRQGSNTEAFF. The CDR3 bases are TGTGCCAGCAGCACCCGACAGGGATCGAACACTGAAGCTTTCTTT.